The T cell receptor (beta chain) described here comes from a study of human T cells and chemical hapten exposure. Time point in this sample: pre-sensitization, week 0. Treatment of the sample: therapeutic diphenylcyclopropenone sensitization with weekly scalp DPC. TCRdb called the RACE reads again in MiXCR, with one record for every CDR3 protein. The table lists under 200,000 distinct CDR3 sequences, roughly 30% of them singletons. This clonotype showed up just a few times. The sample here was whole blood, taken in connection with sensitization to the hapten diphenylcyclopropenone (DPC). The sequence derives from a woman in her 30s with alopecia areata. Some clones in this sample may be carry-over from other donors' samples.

Written as DNA, the CDR3 is TGTGCCAGCAGTTTTCCGGGTGGGCCCTACGAGCAGTACTTC. It encodes CASSFPGGPYEQYF. This sequence joins TRBV28 and TRBJ2-7; D unclear. Germline CDR1 reads MDHEN; CDR2 reads SYDVKM. The CDR3 covers 14 residues. The ends were cut back, 3 bases at V and 2 bases at J, with 11 bases in the middle.